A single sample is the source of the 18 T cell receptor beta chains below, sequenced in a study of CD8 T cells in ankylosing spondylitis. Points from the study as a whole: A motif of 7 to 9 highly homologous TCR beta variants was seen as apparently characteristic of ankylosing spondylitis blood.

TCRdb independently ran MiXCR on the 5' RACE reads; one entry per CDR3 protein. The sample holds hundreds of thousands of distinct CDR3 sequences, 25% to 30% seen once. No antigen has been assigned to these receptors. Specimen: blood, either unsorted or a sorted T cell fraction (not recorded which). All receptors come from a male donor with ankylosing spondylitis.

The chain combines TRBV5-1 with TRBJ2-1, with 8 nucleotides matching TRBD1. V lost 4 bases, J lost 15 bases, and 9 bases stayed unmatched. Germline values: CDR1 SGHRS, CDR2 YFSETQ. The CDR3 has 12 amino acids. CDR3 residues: CASSQGQGDAFF. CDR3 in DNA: TGCGCCAGCAGCCAAGGACAGGGTGATGCGTTCTTC.

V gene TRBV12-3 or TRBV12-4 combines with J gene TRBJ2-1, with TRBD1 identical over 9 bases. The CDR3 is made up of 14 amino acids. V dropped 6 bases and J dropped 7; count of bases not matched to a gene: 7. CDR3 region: CASSRTGDSNEQFF. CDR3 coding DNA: TGTGCCAGCAGCCGGACAGGGGATAGTAATGAGCAGTTCTTC.

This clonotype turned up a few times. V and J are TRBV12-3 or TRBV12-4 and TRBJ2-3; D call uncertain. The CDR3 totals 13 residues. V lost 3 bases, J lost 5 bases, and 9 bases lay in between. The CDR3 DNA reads TGTGCCAGCAGTTTTGGTATGGGAGATACGCAGTATTTT. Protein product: CASSFGMGDTQYF.

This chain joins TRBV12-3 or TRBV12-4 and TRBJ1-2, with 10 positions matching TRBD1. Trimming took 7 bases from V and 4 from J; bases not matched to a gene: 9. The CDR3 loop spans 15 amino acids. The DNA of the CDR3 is TGTGCCAGCAACCAGGACAGGGGGACTTTCTATGGCTACACCTTC. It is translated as CASNQDRGTFYGYTF.

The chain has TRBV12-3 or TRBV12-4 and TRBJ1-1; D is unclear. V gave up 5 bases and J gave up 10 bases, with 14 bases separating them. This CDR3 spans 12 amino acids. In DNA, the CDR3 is TGTGCCAGCAGTATAAACATCGGTCGAGCTTTCTTT. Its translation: CASSINIGRAFF.

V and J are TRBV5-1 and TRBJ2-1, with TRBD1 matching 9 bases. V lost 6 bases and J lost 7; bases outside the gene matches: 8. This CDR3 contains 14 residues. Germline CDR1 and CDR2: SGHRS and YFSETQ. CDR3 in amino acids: CASTPGTGNNEQFF. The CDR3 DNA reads TGCGCCAGCACCCCCGGGACAGGGAATAATGAGCAGTTCTTC.

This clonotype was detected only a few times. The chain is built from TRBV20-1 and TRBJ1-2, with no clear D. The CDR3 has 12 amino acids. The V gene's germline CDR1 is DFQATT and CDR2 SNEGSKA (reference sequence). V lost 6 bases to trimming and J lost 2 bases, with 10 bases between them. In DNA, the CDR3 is TGCAGTGCCACCAGGCGGAACTATGGCTACACCTTC. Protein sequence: CSATRRNYGYTF.

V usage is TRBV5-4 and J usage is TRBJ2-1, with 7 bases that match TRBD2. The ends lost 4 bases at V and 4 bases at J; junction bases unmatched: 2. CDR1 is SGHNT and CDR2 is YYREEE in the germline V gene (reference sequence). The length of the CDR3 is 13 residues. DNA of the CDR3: TGTGCCAGCAGCAGGGAGGGTTACAATGAGCAGTTCTTC. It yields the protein CASSREGYNEQFF.

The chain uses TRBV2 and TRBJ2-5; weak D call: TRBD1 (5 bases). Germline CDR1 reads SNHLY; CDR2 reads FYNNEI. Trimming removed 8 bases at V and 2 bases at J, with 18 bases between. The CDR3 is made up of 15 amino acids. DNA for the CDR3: TGTGCCAGCCCCAGGGCCGGACAATCACAAGAGACCCAGTACTTC. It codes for CASPRAGQSQETQYF.

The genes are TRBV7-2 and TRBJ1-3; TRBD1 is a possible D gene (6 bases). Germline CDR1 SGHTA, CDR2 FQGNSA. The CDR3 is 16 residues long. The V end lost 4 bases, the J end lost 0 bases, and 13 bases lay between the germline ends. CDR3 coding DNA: TGTGCCAGCAGCTCCATGGGGGGCAACTCTGGAAACACCATATATTTT. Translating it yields CASSSMGGNSGNTIYF.

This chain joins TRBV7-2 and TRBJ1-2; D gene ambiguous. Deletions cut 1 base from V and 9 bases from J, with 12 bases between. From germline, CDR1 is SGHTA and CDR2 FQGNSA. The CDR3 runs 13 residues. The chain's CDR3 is CASSLEVRRSYTF. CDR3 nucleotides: TGTGCCAGCAGCTTAGAGGTCCGCCGAAGCTACACCTTC. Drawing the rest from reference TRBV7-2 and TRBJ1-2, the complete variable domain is GAGVSQSPSNKVTEKGKDVELRCDPISGHTALYWYRQSLGQGLEFLIYFQGNSAPDKSGLPSDRFSAERTGGSVSTLTIQRTQQEDSAVYLCASSLEVRRSYTFGSGTRLTVV.

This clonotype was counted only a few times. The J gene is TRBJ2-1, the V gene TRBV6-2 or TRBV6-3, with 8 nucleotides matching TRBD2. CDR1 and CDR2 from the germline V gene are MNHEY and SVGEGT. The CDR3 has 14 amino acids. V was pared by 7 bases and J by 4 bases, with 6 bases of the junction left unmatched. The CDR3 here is CASTQASGYNEQFF. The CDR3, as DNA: TGTGCCAGCACTCAGGCTAGCGGGTACAATGAGCAGTTCTTC.

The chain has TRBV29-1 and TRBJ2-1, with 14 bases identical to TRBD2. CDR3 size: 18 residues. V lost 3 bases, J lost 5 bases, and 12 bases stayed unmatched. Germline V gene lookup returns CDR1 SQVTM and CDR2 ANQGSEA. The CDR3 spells CSVDRGLAGVRTNNEQFF. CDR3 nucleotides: TGCAGCGTTGATCGGGGACTAGCGGGAGTCCGTACAAACAATGAGCAGTTCTTC.

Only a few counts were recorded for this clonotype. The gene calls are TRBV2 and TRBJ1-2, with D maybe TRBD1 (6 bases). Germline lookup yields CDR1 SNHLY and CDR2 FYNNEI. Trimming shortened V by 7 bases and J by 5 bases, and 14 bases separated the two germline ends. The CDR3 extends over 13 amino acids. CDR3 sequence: CASNPDSEYGYTF. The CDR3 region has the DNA TGTGCCAGCAATCCGGACAGCGAATATGGCTACACCTTC.

Written as DNA, the CDR3 is TGTGCCAGCAGTGTTTTAAGCGGTCGTCCAGCTTTCTTT. Its protein is CASSVLSGRPAFF. The gene calls are TRBV6-4 and TRBJ1-1, with unresolved D. Germline loops: CDR1 MRHNA, CDR2 SNTAGT. The CDR3 covers 13 residues. V shed 4 bases and J shed 10 bases, with 16 bases lying between them.

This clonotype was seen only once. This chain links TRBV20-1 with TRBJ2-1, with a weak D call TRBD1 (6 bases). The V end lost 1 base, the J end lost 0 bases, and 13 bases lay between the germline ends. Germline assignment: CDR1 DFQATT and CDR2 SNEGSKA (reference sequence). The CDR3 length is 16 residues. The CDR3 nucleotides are TGCAGTGCTAGAGGACAGGACCCAAACTCCTACAATGAGCAGTTCTTC. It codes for CSARGQDPNSYNEQFF.

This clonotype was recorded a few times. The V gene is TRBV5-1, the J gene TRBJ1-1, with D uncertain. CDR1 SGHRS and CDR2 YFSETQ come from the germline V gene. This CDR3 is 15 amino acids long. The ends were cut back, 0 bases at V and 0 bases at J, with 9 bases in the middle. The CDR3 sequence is CASSLANPVNTEAFF. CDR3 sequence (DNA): TGCGCCAGCAGCTTGGCTAACCCCGTGAACACTGAAGCTTTCTTT.

The CDR3: CATQQGSTDTQYF. The DNA of the CDR3 is TGTGCCACGCAGCAGGGGAGCACAGATACGCAGTATTTT. V usage is TRBV24-1 and J usage is TRBJ2-3; D might be TRBD1 (6 bases). Trimming cost V 10 bases and J 0 bases, with 10 bases left between them. The germline gives CDR1 KGHDR, CDR2 SFDVKD. This CDR3 has 13 amino acids.